This record concerns one T cell receptor (beta chain) sequence. It lacks a known antigen. It has no much larger one-base neighbor in the sample; base qualities were not kept. These data originate in a study of blood T cell repertoires in COVID-19 (dated by TCRdb to 2019 to 2021). For context, the study as a whole: Samples covering the acute and convalescent phases of COVID-19 were provided by collaborators in the United States, Italy and Spain. The material from the prospective study consisted of cDNA or gDNA derived from T cells, B-cell-depleted T cells, or PBMCs. Deeply sampled blood TCRbeta repertoires from subjects exposed to, actively infected with, or recovered from COVID-19 were included in the dataset. The repertoires were made available in a free public database intended to serve as a resource for research on the immune response to SARS-CoV-2. The samples were drawn from two sources: the first 160 participants of the ongoing ImmuneRACE study, and 950 to 1,500 subjects contributed by 6 global collaborators. The sample metadata nearly always contained a de-identified subject ID, COVID-19 status, age in years and sex. HLA class I and class II types, where available, came from metadata supplied by the sample provider rather than from assay-based typing.

V is pruned by 0 bases and J by 1 base, leaving 3 bases of the junction without a gene match. From the cysteine up to the phenylalanine, the CDR3 has a length of 16 residues. The entry retains the CDR3 DNA only, 48 bases that are in frame from base 1. Via the germline V gene, CDR1 is SGHDT and CDR2 YYEEEE. TCRbeta CDR3 regions were amplified from genomic DNA using the immunoSEQ Assay, a bias-controlled multiplex PCR. As for how the authors treated the data: The number of nucleated cells in each sample was estimated from the amplification of reference gene primers within the assay. To quantify the absolute abundance of each unique TCRbeta CDR3 rearrangement, sequence reads were collapsed and filtered. For each sample, productive Simpson clonality was calculated as the square root of Simpson's diversity index over productive rearrangements. The table was pulled from immuneACCESS by TCRdb, which kept in-frame rearrangements only. Such tables lose some clones; where checked, under half of the loss comes from unresolved V genes, and the rest has no known cause. The DNA was the basis for D and trimming; V, J and clone size are from that table. The sample has roughly 50,000 clones on record, about 83% of them singletons. The ten most abundant clones make up approximately 2% of the sample.

What the authors observed across the whole study: The amount of clinical and demographic metadata varied by source and participant and was provided uncurated.

Each collaborating institution followed its own protocols to collect whole blood in K2EDTA tubes. Collaborator samples were shipped for TCRbeta analysis as frozen whole blood, isolated PBMCs, or DNA extracted from either sample type. The sequence came from a woman in her sixties or seventies with acute or convalescent COVID-19. The source material was peripheral blood. The V and J genes are TRBV5-6 and TRBJ1-3, and 8 junctional nucleotides match TRBD1. The CDR3 has the sequence CASSLEYRGSGNTIYF. The DNA is as follows: TGTGCCAGCAGCTTGGAGTACAGGGGGTCTGGAAACACCATATATTTT.